This TCR beta chain originates from a study of T cells in Graves' hyperthyroidism and ophthalmopathy. Points from the study as a whole: Peripheral blood also featured most of the thyroid clonotypes expanded above 0.001.

CDR3 length equals 10 residues. With 5 bases removed from V and 3 bases from J, the gap between germline ends came to 2 bases. CDR1 is MNHNY and CDR2 is SVGAGI in the germline V gene (reference sequence). This clonotype was seen many times. Its antigen remains unidentified. A much larger clone lies one base from this, so it may be a read error. The source material, RNA transcripts, was used to amplify TCR beta CDR3 regions. In the first-round RT-PCR of the TCR CDR3, the HTBI primer set was used. Using its own MiXCR run on the multiplex PCR reads, TCRdb lists one record per CDR3 protein. The sample has just under 750,000 distinct CDR3 sequences; roughly a third are singletons.

Sequencing was done on a sample of blood. V usage is TRBV6-6 and J usage is TRBJ2-7; no firm D call. This TCR was sampled from a woman aged 40 to 55 with Graves' hyperthyroidism. The CDR3 DNA sequence: TGTGCCAGCAGTAACTACGAGCAGTACTTC. It is translated as CASSNYEQYF.